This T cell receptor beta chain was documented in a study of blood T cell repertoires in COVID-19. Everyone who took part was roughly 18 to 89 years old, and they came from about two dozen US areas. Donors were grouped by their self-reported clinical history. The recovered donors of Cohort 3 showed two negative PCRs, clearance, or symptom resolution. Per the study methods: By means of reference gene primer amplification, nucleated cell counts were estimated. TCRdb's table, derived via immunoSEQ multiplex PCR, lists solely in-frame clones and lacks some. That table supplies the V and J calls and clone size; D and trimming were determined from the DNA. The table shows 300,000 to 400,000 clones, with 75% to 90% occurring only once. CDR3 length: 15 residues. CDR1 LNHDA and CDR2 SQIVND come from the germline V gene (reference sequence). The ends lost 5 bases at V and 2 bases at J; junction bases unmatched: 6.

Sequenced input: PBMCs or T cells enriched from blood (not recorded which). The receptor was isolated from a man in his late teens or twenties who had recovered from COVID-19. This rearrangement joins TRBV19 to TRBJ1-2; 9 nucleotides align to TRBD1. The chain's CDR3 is CASSGGTGLNYGYTF. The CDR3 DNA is TGTGCCAGTAGTGGAGGGACAGGGTTAAACTATGGCTACACCTTC.